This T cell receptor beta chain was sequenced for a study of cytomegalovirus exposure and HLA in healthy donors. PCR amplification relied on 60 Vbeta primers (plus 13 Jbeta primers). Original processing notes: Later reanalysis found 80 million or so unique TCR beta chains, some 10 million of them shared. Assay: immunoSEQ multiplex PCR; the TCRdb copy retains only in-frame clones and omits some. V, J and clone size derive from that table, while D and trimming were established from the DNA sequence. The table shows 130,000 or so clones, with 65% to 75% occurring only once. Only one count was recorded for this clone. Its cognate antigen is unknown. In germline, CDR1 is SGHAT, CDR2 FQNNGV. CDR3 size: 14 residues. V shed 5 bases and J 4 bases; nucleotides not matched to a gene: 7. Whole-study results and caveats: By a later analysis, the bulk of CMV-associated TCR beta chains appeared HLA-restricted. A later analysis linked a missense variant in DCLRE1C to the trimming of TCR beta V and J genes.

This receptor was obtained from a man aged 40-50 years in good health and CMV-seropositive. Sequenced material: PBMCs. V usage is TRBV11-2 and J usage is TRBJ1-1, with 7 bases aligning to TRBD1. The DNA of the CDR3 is TGTGCCAGCAGCGTAAGACAGGGTGCCACTGAAGCTTTCTTT. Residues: CASSVRQGATEAFF.